This T cell receptor (beta chain) was sequenced during a study of T cell responses to AZD1222 COVID-19 vaccine. TCRdb keeps only in-frame clones here, not all; method: immunoSEQ multiplex PCR. The sample consists of about 110,000 clones, about 90% of them appearing once. The V and J ends lost 6 bases and 9 bases respectively, with 18 bases between them. The germline V gene encodes CDR1 LNHDA and CDR2 SQIVND (reference sequence). The length of the CDR3 is 15 residues. This sequence joins TRBV19 and TRBJ1-6, with a weak D call TRBD1 (5 bases). The receptor was isolated from an adult in good health. The source was peripheral blood, collected on day 0 of AZD1222 vaccination. This chain's CDR3 is CASREFGGPTSPLHF. Here the CDR3 DNA reads TGTGCCAGTAGGGAGTTCGGGGGTCCAACTTCACCCCTCCACTTT.